A selection of T cell receptor beta chains follows, all from one sample in a study of beta chain features in type 1 diabetes. TCRdb keeps only in-frame clones here, not all; method: immunoSEQ multiplex PCR. The sample consists of fewer than 200,000 clones, over 7.5% of them appearing once. The specimen sequenced was central memory CD4+ T cells from blood. Receptor source: a man aged 18 to 30 in good health. Each CDR3 is given with its conserved first and last residue. Fields, in order: J gene, V gene, clone size, D gene, CDR3 DNA, CDR3 protein. D genes are given only for firm matches. Some rows have no size entry. The others give once, few or many, or a class for an expanded clone.

TRBJ2-5,TRBV5-1,many,TRBD1,TGCGCCAGCAGCTTGGCGGGACAGCAAGAGACCCAGTACTTC,CASSLAGQQETQYF
TRBJ2-1,TRBV4-1,.,TRBD1,TGCGCCAGCAGCCAAACTGACAGGGCCTACAATGAGCAGTTCTTC,CASSQTDRAYNEQFF
TRBJ2-7,TRBV5-4,.,.,TGTGCCAGCAGCTTGGACGCGCTTAGCTCCTACGAGCAGTACTTC,CASSLDALSSYEQYF
TRBJ2-1,TRBV5-1,.,TRBD2,TGCGCCAGCAGCGATAGACTAGCTGCCAATGAGCAGTTCTTC,CASSDRLAANEQFF
TRBJ2-1,TRBV7-9,few,TRBD2,TGTGCCAGCAGCTTAGGGGGTTTCGCGGGGGAAAATGAGCAGTTCTTC,CASSLGGFAGENEQFF
TRBJ1-2,TRBV28,few,.,TGTGCCAGCAGTAGGAGGAACTATGGCTACACCTTC,CASSRRNYGYTF
TRBJ2-3,TRBV27,few,TRBD2,TGTGCCAGCAGTTTAAGGGGACTAGCGGGGTGGACAGATACGCAGTATTTT,CASSLRGLAGWTDTQYF
TRBJ2-2,TRBV5-4,many,.,TGTGCCAGCAGCAGACAGAGAAACACCGGGGAGCTGTTTTTT,CASSRQRNTGELFF
TRBJ1-5,TRBV28,.,TRBD1,TGTGCCATTCAACAGGGGAACGGCAATCAGCCCCAGCATTTT,CAIQQGNGNQPQHF
TRBJ2-5,TRBV4-2,few,TRBD1,TGTGCCAGCAGCCAAGGACAGGGGGCGGGAGAGACCCAGTACTTC,CASSQGQGAGETQYF
TRBJ1-1,TRBV30,few,.,TGTGCCTGGAGCATACAAGGGGGAACTGAAGCTTTCTTT,CAWSIQGGTEAFF
TRBJ1-3,TRBV7-2,.,.,TGTGCCAGCAGCTTAGCGGCCACGGGTGGAAACACCATATATTTT,CASSLAATGGNTIYF
TRBJ2-3,TRBV19,.,TRBD2,TGTGCCAGTACTGAACTAGCGGGAGTTTTAGATACGCAGTATTTT,CASTELAGVLDTQYF
TRBJ2-7,TRBV7-9,few,.,TGTGCCAGCAGCCCACAGGGAATCTCCTACGAGCAGTACTTC,CASSPQGISYEQYF
TRBJ1-4,TRBV27,many,TRBD1,TGTGCCAGCAGGGGGACAGGGACTGCAGAAAAACTGTTTTTT,CASRGTGTAEKLFF
TRBJ2-5,TRBV5-1,.,.,TGCGCCAGCAGCTTGGCAGGGCGTGGGGAGACCCAGTACTTC,CASSLAGRGETQYF